The TCR beta chain described here comes from a study of PD-1 blockade in classical Hodgkin lymphoma. As regards this clone: Its specificity is not known.

Whole-study results and caveats: The CD4+ diversity rise by C4D1 was clearest in complete responders.

The assay was immunoSEQ multiplex PCR, and TCRdb's table has in-frame clones only and misses some. Here the sample spans about 110,000 clones, 70% to 90% being singletons. The CDR3 has 16 amino acids. Germline loops: CDR1 SGHVS, CDR2 FNYEAQ. Trimming took off 1 base at V and 0 bases at J, with 10 bases between the two ends. Each patient's relapse followed autologous stem cell transplantation, and brentuximab vedotin exposure varied. Patients showed best responses of complete response, partial response or progressive disease. This chain joins TRBV7-6 and TRBJ2-1, with D perhaps matching TRBD1 or TRBD2 (5 bases each). This TCR came from a human donor with classical Hodgkin lymphoma. The sample in question was peripheral blood mononuclear cells (PBMCs), obtained before the second cycle of nivolumab. The DNA for the CDR3 is TGTGCCAGCAGCTTAGAGGCAGGGAGCTCCTACAATGAGCAGTTCTTC. Amino acids: CASSLEAGSSYNEQFF.